These T cell receptor beta chains were read from a single sample in a study of blood T cell repertoires in COVID-19. Using immunoSEQ multiplex PCR, the repertoire was profiled, and TCRdb retains in-frame clones only, with some absent. The sample contains about 180,000 clones, roughly 87% of which appear only once. Sequencing was performed on PBMCs or T cells enriched from blood (not recorded which). The receptors stem from a middle-aged woman with acute COVID-19. Each CDR3 is given with its conserved first and last residue. D genes are given only for firm matches. Size tells how often a clone was seen (once, few, many) or the class of an expanded clone, and some rows leave it out.

d_call	v_call	j_call	clone_size	cdr3_aa	cdr3_nt
TRBD1	TRBV24-1	TRBJ1-2	NA	CATKGDRQIYGYTF	TGTGCCACCAAGGGGGACAGGCAAATCTATGGCTACACCTTC
NA	TRBV2	TRBJ2-5	NA	CASSVTQETQYF	TGTGCCAGCAGTGTGACACAAGAGACCCAGTACTTC
TRBD1	TRBV4-3	TRBJ1-2	NA	CASSQAGTGDLGGYTF	TGCGCCAGCAGCCAGGCCGGGACAGGGGATTTGGGGGGCTACACCTTC
NA	TRBV4-1	TRBJ1-3	NA	CASSQESGATGNTIYF	TGCGCCAGCAGCCAAGAGTCAGGGGCTACTGGAAACACCATATATTTT
TRBD1	TRBV7-2	TRBJ2-3	few	CASSSTGGSADTQYF	TGTGCCAGCAGCTCCACAGGGGGCAGTGCAGATACGCAGTATTTT
TRBD2	TRBV6-1	TRBJ2-1	NA	CASSEGGSGRWGQFF	TGTGCCAGCAGTGAAGGGGGGAGCGGGAGGTGGGGGCAGTTCTTC
NA	TRBV7-9	TRBJ1-2	NA	CASSYTLDNYGYTF	TGTGCCAGCAGCTATACCCTAGATAACTATGGCTACACCTTC
TRBD2	TRBV7-8	TRBJ2-5	once	CASSSAGDQETQYF	TGTGCCAGCAGCTCAGCGGGAGACCAAGAGACCCAGTACTTC
NA	TRBV13	TRBJ2-2	NA	CASSLGGNSINGELFF	TGTGCCAGCAGCTTAGGCGGGAATAGCATCAACGGGGAGCTGTTTTTT
TRBD1	TRBV28	TRBJ1-2	NA	CASRTGDYGYTF	TGTGCCAGCAGGACAGGGGACTATGGCTACACCTTC
NA	TRBV28	TRBJ2-1	NA	CASRPPKQGVGNEQFF	TGTGCCAGCAGGCCCCCGAAACAGGGTGTTGGCAATGAGCAGTTCTTC
NA	TRBV5-1	TRBJ2-7	NA	CASSLEVALAYEQYF	TGCGCCAGCAGCTTGGAGGTAGCCTTGGCCTACGAGCAGTACTTC
NA	TRBV5-1	TRBJ1-6	NA	CASSKDSLNSPLHF	TGCGCCAGCAGCAAAGACAGCCTCAATTCACCCCTCCACTTT
NA	TRBV6-4	TRBJ2-4	NA	CASSPQLLAKNIQYF	TGTGCCAGCAGTCCACAGCTTCTAGCCAAAAACATTCAGTACTTC
NA	TRBV15	TRBJ1-1	NA	CATSSWNTEAFF	TGTGCCACCAGCTCATGGAACACTGAAGCTTTCTTT
NA	TRBV21-1	TRBJ1-1	once	CASSKPDSFTEAFF	TGTGCCAGCAGCAAACCCGACAGTTTCACTGAAGCTTTCTTT
TRBD1	TRBV11-2	TRBJ1-2	NA	CASSSRLDRPSSGYTF	TGTGCCAGCAGCTCCCGATTGGACAGGCCTAGTAGTGGCTACACCTTC
NA	TRBV4-1	TRBJ2-2	NA	CASSQDYGQGNTGELFF	TGCGCCAGCAGCCAAGACTACGGGCAGGGGAACACCGGGGAGCTGTTTTTT
TRBD2	TRBV3-1/TRBV3-2	TRBJ2-3	NA	CASSQEGGDTDTQYF	TGTGCCAGCAGCCAAGAGGGGGGGGACACAGATACGCAGTATTTT
NA	TRBV5-1	TRBJ2-5	NA	CASSLGTRGVYQETQYF	TGCGCCAGCAGCTTGGGAACCCGGGGTGTGTACCAAGAGACCCAGTACTTC
TRBD1	TRBV2	TRBJ1-3	NA	CASRDRTAGNTIYF	TGTGCCAGCAGGGACAGGACCGCTGGAAACACCATATATTTT
NA	TRBV15	TRBJ1-1	NA	CATSTPRGGNTEAFF	TGTGCCACCAGCACCCCTCGGGGGGGAAACACTGAAGCTTTCTTT
NA	TRBV2	TRBJ2-1	NA	CASSGRQVGEQFF	TGTGCCAGCAGTGGGCGACAGGTTGGTGAGCAGTTCTTC
NA	TRBV7-6	TRBJ2-6	NA	CASASGGSGANVLTF	TGTGCCAGCGCTTCCGGTGGTTCTGGGGCCAACGTCCTGACTTTC
TRBD2	TRBV6-5	TRBJ2-5	many	CASSYSGTSSETQYF	TGTGCCAGCAGTTACTCGGGGACTAGCAGTGAGACCCAGTACTTC
TRBD2	TRBV2	TRBJ2-1	NA	CASSGGTSFRGEQFF	TGTGCCAGCAGCGGCGGGACTAGCTTTAGGGGTGAGCAGTTCTTC
NA	TRBV25-1	TRBJ2-3	NA	CASSRTPYTQYF	TGTGCCAGCAGCCGGACACCGTATACGCAGTATTTT
TRBD2	TRBV4-1	TRBJ2-2	few	CASSQGGGPQNTGELFF	TGCGCCAGCAGCCAAGGGGGGGGACCGCAGAACACCGGGGAGCTGTTTTTT
TRBD2	TRBV9	TRBJ2-1	NA	CASSVVTSASSYNEQFF	TGTGCCAGCAGCGTTGTGACTAGCGCCTCCTCCTACAATGAGCAGTTCTTC
NA	TRBV2	TRBJ1-2	few	CASRTDAEGTGYTF	TGTGCCAGCAGGACCGATGCGGAGGGAACGGGCTACACCTTC
TRBD1	TRBV6-6	TRBJ2-7	NA	CASRNPGQGGYEQYF	TGTGCCAGCAGGAACCCTGGACAGGGAGGCTACGAGCAGTACTTC
NA	TRBV9	TRBJ2-3	NA	CASSVVEVATQYF	TGTGCCAGCAGCGTAGTAGAGGTCGCTACGCAGTATTTT
TRBD1	TRBV2	TRBJ1-5	once	CASQQGPEGQPQHF	TGTGCCAGCCAACAGGGGCCCGAGGGTCAGCCCCAGCATTTT
NA	TRBV27	TRBJ1-5	NA	CASSRVFRQPQHF	TGTGCCAGCAGTCGGGTCTTCCGCCAGCCCCAGCATTTT
TRBD1	TRBV6-1	TRBJ1-6	few	CASSGQGSSSYNSPLHF	TGTGCCAGCAGTGGACAGGGATCTAGCTCCTATAATTCACCCCTCCACTTT
TRBD1	TRBV7-2	TRBJ1-4	NA	CASSPGQATNEKLFF	TGTGCCAGCAGCCCGGGACAGGCAACTAATGAAAAACTGTTTTTT
TRBD1	TRBV5-4	TRBJ1-2	NA	CASSSGQGAMYGYTF	TGTGCCAGCAGCTCGGGACAGGGGGCTATGTATGGCTACACCTTC
TRBD2	TRBV27	TRBJ2-1	NA	CASSFGTTGDNEQFF	TGTGCCAGCAGTTTCGGGACTACCGGGGACAATGAGCAGTTCTTC
NA	TRBV7-9	TRBJ1-4	NA	CASSPDSNEKLFF	TGTGCCAGCAGCCCCGACTCCAATGAAAAACTGTTTTTT
TRBD1	TRBV28	TRBJ1-6	once	CASSLGGTGNSPLHF	TGTGCCAGCAGTCTCGGTGGGACAGGGAATTCACCCCTCCACTTT